A single sample gave rise to the 12 T cell receptor beta chains below, sequenced in a study of PD-1 blockade in classical Hodgkin lymphoma. All patients relapsed after autologous stem cell transplantation, and brentuximab vedotin exposure varied. Clones were sequenced by immunoSEQ multiplex PCR, and TCRdb holds only the in-frame ones, with some missing. The sample shows fewer than 110,000 clones, about 89% of them seen only once. The source material was peripheral blood mononuclear cells (PBMCs), sampled before the second cycle of nivolumab. Receptors originate from a human donor with classical Hodgkin lymphoma.

The rearrangement joins TRBV2 to TRBJ1-3; D is undetermined. CDR1 is SNHLY and CDR2 is FYNNEI in the germline V gene. Trimming removed 6 bases at V and 0 bases at J, with 12 bases between. This CDR3 spans 15 amino acids. Here the CDR3 DNA reads TGTGCCAGCAGGGAAACTTATCTCTCTGGAAACACCATATATTTT. The encoded protein is CASRETYLSGNTIYF.

V usage is TRBV7-2 and J usage is TRBJ2-7, with D perhaps matching TRBD1 (5 bases). The CDR3 is made up of 14 amino acids. Germline CDR1 SGHTA, CDR2 FQGNSA. V was clipped by 2 bases and J by 4 bases, with 12 bases between them. The CDR3 DNA is TGTGCCAGCAGCTTATCAGACAGAGTTTACGAGCAGTACTTC. This encodes CASSLSDRVYEQYF.

The chain couples TRBV5-1 to TRBJ1-2, with D possibly TRBD1 on 6 matching bases. The CDR3 has 15 amino acids. Trimming stripped 3 bases from V and 1 base from J, with 13 bases between. Germline CDR1 and CDR2: SGHRS and YFSETQ. The CDR3 DNA reads TGCGCCAGCAGCTCACAGGGTCGAGATAACTATGGCTACACCTTC. Its protein is CASSSQGRDNYGYTF.

This chain connects TRBV7-8 to TRBJ2-5; no clear D gene. CDR3 length: 14 residues. V was cut by 0 bases and J by 0 bases, with 5 bases left in between. In germline, CDR1 is SGHVS, CDR2 FQNEAQ. DNA of the CDR3: TGTGCCAGCAGCTTAGCAAATTACCAAGAGACCCAGTACTTC. Translating gives CASSLANYQETQYF.

J is TRBJ2-5 and V is TRBV7-3; possible D gene TRBD2, 5 bases. CDR1 SGHTA and CDR2 FQGTGA come from the germline V gene. The V and J ends lost 0 bases and 5 bases respectively, with 10 bases between them. The CDR3 is 14 amino acids. In nucleotides, the CDR3 is TGTGCCAGCAGCTTAACGACCGGGATGGAGACCCAGTACTTC. Its translation is CASSLTTGMETQYF.

The J gene is TRBJ2-6, the V gene TRBV4-1, with D uncertain. Germline CDR1 reads MGHRA; CDR2 reads YSYEKL. V lost 0 bases and J 0 bases, leaving 3 bases between the germline ends. This CDR3 has 15 amino acids. The CDR3 bases are TGCGCCAGCAGCCAAGACATCTCTGGGGCCAACGTCCTGACTTTC. This translates into CASSQDISGANVLTF.

V gene TRBV7-6 combines with J gene TRBJ1-4; D is perhaps TRBD1 (5 bases). CDR1 and CDR2 (germline): SGHVS, FNYEAQ. The V and J ends lost 5 bases and 4 bases respectively, with 14 bases between them. This CDR3 region has 15 residues. CDR3 coding DNA: TGTGCCAGCAGCCTCCCCCCGGGGGGTAATGAAAAACTGTTTTTT. It encodes CASSLPPGGNEKLFF.

The chain links TRBV27 to TRBJ2-2; D is possibly TRBD2 (5 bases). CDR1 is MNHEY, CDR2 SMNVEV, per germline (reference sequence). V lost 2 bases to trimming and J lost 8 bases, with 12 bases between them. CDR3 length: 14 amino acids. For the CDR3, the DNA is TGTGCCAGCAGTTTAGGCCGACGGAGGGGGGAGCTGTTTTTT. Amino acid sequence: CASSLGRRRGELFF.

This sequence joins TRBV7-9 and TRBJ1-1; possible D gene TRBD1, 5 bases. Germline V gene sequence: CDR1 SEHNR, CDR2 FQNEAQ (reference sequence). The CDR3 runs 11 residues. The V and J ends lost 10 bases and 8 bases respectively, with 14 bases between them. In nucleotides, the CDR3 is TGTGCCATTGAAACAGGCCTCGAAGCTTTCTTT. It specifies CAIETGLEAFF.

The chain recombines TRBV7-5 with TRBJ1-1. TRBV7-5 is described as a pseudogene. This CDR3 has 15 amino acids. The DNA of the CDR3 is TGTGCCAGAAGCTGGATTGGGGTTGCGGACACTGAAGCTTTCTTT. The encoded protein is CARSWIGVADTEAFF.

The V and J genes are TRBV4-1 and TRBJ2-5; no definite D call. The ends were cut back, 0 bases at V and 3 bases at J, with 11 bases in the middle. The CDR3 contains 15 residues. CDR1 is MGHRA and CDR2 is YSYEKL in the germline V gene. The CDR3 is CASSQDRTFKETQYF. CDR3 coding DNA: TGCGCCAGCAGCCAAGATAGAACGTTCAAAGAGACCCAGTACTTC.

The gene calls are TRBV5-1 and TRBJ1-5, with D possibly being TRBD1 (5 bases). Trimming removed 4 bases at V and 2 bases at J, with 10 bases between. Germline loops: CDR1 SGHRS, CDR2 YFSETQ. CDR3 length: 14 amino acids. In nucleotides, the CDR3 is TGCGCCAGCAGCGAAGGACAAGGCAATCAGCCCCAGCATTTT. Residues: CASSEGQGNQPQHF.